Listed below are T cell receptor beta chains from one sample, sequenced in a study of persistence of HIV-infected CD4 T cells. Sequencing used immunoSEQ multiplex PCR; TCRdb keeps in-frame clones, though not all of them. Of 25,000 to 30,000 clones listed, roughly three quarters were seen once; the top ten hold 0.75% to 0.95%. These TCRs are of unknown antigen specificity. Specimen: CD4+ T cells sorted from PBMCs after roughly 18-hour stimulation, collected from a patient who received antiretroviral therapy. These TCRs come from an adult woman with HIV who was CMV-seropositive. CDR3s include the opening cysteine and the closing phenylalanine or tryptophan. A D gene is named only where the DNA matches it firmly. For some rows the clone size is stated as once, few or many, or as a class when expanded; others skip it.

CDR3aa: CASVIGAKGAFF
abundance: once
d_gene: NA
j_gene: TRBJ1-1
v_gene: TRBV30

CDR3aa: CASSEMVAGGHDTDTQYF
abundance: NA
d_gene: TRBD2
j_gene: TRBJ2-3
v_gene: TRBV2

CDR3aa: CAWRKQGVQYGYTF
abundance: NA
d_gene: TRBD1
j_gene: TRBJ1-2
v_gene: TRBV30

CDR3aa: CATSLPLGGINEQFF
abundance: few
d_gene: NA
j_gene: TRBJ2-1
v_gene: TRBV24-1

CDR3aa: CAWSSYRDEQFF
abundance: few
d_gene: NA
j_gene: TRBJ2-1
v_gene: TRBV30

CDR3aa: CASSLDNNQPQHF
abundance: NA
d_gene: NA
j_gene: TRBJ1-5
v_gene: TRBV6-5

CDR3aa: CASSHVGGRDEQFF
abundance: NA
d_gene: NA
j_gene: TRBJ2-1
v_gene: TRBV5-4

CDR3aa: CACRPRTGSGNTIYF
abundance: once
d_gene: TRBD1
j_gene: TRBJ1-3
v_gene: TRBV30

CDR3aa: CASSPGPGGGTEAFF
abundance: once
d_gene: TRBD1
j_gene: TRBJ1-1
v_gene: TRBV5-4

CDR3aa: CSAFSRTEAFF
abundance: NA
d_gene: NA
j_gene: TRBJ1-1
v_gene: TRBV20-1

CDR3aa: CASSLRPPGQRLYEQYF
abundance: once
d_gene: TRBD1
j_gene: TRBJ2-7
v_gene: TRBV7-6

CDR3aa: CASSYSGGPGYTF
abundance: NA
d_gene: NA
j_gene: TRBJ1-2
v_gene: TRBV6-2/TRBV6-3

CDR3aa: CASSLEGGGAGEAFF
abundance: NA
d_gene: TRBD1
j_gene: TRBJ1-1
v_gene: TRBV5-1

CDR3aa: CASSDYGGSNEQFF
abundance: NA
d_gene: TRBD2
j_gene: TRBJ2-1
v_gene: TRBV6-4

CDR3aa: CASSEFSAGTDTQYF
abundance: NA
d_gene: NA
j_gene: TRBJ2-3
v_gene: TRBV5-1

CDR3aa: CASSAWDSSYNEQFF
abundance: NA
d_gene: TRBD1
j_gene: TRBJ2-1
v_gene: TRBV19

CDR3aa: CASSRALDVDTQYF
abundance: once
d_gene: NA
j_gene: TRBJ2-3
v_gene: TRBV6-4

CDR3aa: CASSRGRIGAHEQFF
abundance: NA
d_gene: NA
j_gene: TRBJ2-1
v_gene: TRBV6-5

CDR3aa: CASSIGGQGAHEQYF
abundance: NA
d_gene: TRBD1
j_gene: TRBJ2-7
v_gene: TRBV19

CDR3aa: CAISEPGGANTEAFF
abundance: NA
d_gene: NA
j_gene: TRBJ1-1
v_gene: TRBV10-3

CDR3aa: CASSFSSGAGNQPQHF
abundance: NA
d_gene: NA
j_gene: TRBJ1-5
v_gene: TRBV27

CDR3aa: CASSLVAGGLNEQFF
abundance: NA
d_gene: TRBD2
j_gene: TRBJ2-1
v_gene: TRBV5-1

CDR3aa: CASSLDLNYGYTF
abundance: once
d_gene: NA
j_gene: TRBJ1-2
v_gene: TRBV27

CDR3aa: CASSSIRGQFF
abundance: NA
d_gene: NA
j_gene: TRBJ2-1
v_gene: TRBV28